A single sample gave rise to the 30 T cell receptor beta chains below, sequenced in a study of shared clonotypes between healthy human individuals. Clones were read by immunoSEQ multiplex PCR, and TCRdb kept only the in-frame ones, dropping some. The profile shows more than 2 million clones, around 95% of them singletons. Material for sequencing was naive CD4+ T cells sorted from blood. As for subset: CD45RA+ positively selected. Receptors originate from a man aged 18 to 35 in good health.

About this clone: At one boundary the junction diverges from the germline segment, which might be a read error. The chain carries TRBV6-5 and TRBJ2-7; D ambiguous. The germline V gene encodes CDR1 MNHEY and CDR2 SVGAGI. The CDR3 is 13 amino acids. The CDR3 nucleotides read TGTGCCGGCAGTTACGGTCCAGCCTACGAGCAGTACTTC. Its translation is CAGSYGPAYEQYF.

This clone has a handful of counts. V usage is TRBV2 and J usage is TRBJ2-2, with 11 bases lining up with TRBD2. The CDR3 has 14 residues. Germline V gene data show CDR1 as SNHLY and CDR2 as FYNNEI. Losses at the gene ends were 8 bases for V and 3 bases for J; bases not matched to a gene: 2. CDR3: CASGTSGYTGELFF. The CDR3 DNA is TGTGCCAGCGGGACTAGCGGATACACCGGGGAGCTGTTTTTT.

The chain carries TRBV7-2 and TRBJ2-1, with 8 bases lining up with TRBD1. Trimming cost V 4 bases and J 4 bases; bases outside gene matches: 9. Germline V gene data show CDR1 as SGHTA and CDR2 as FQGNSA. CDR3 length: 16 amino acids. The chain's CDR3 is CASSSRGRGQYNEQFF. In nucleotides, the CDR3 is TGTGCCAGCAGCTCTAGAGGCAGGGGGCAATACAATGAGCAGTTCTTC.

This rearrangement joins TRBV5-6 to TRBJ1-4; D not resolved. Trimming removed 0 bases at V and 17 bases at J, with 14 bases between. The CDR3 is 12 residues long. The germline gives CDR1 SGHDT, CDR2 YYEEEE. The CDR3 spells CASSLVLGPSFF. CDR3 coding DNA: TGTGCCAGCAGCTTGGTTCTAGGCCCGAGTTTTTTT.

V usage is TRBV30 and J usage is TRBJ2-3, with D unresolved. The germline gives CDR1 GTSNPN, CDR2 SVGIG (reference sequence). The CDR3 spans 14 residues. The V end lost 4 bases, the J end lost 5 bases, and 16 bases lay between the germline ends. The CDR3 bases are TGTGCCTGGAATAGGGTCACGAAAGGAGATACGCAGTATTTT. It encodes CAWNRVTKGDTQYF.

The chain employs TRBV19 and TRBJ1-1; D gene ambiguous. The CDR3 length is 14 residues. The V gene's germline CDR1 is LNHDA and CDR2 SQIVND (reference sequence). V dropped 7 bases and J dropped 4 bases, with 16 bases sitting between them. The CDR3 loop reads CASKDDGSVTEAFF. The CDR3 nucleotides are TGTGCCAGTAAAGACGACGGCTCGGTCACTGAAGCTTTCTTT.

V is TRBV7-2 and J is TRBJ2-1; D unresolved. Germline V gives CDR1 SGHTA, CDR2 FQGNSA. Deletions cut 1 base from V and 15 bases from J, with 16 bases between. The CDR3 length is 13 residues. The CDR3 nucleotides are TGTGCCAGCAGCTTAGGTACGGAAACAAAGCCGTTCTTC. Its protein is CASSLGTETKPFF.

The chain recombines TRBV14 with TRBJ2-3, with 9 bases aligning to TRBD2. Germline V gene lookup returns CDR1 SGHDN and CDR2 FVKESK. The CDR3 spans 16 residues. Losses at the gene ends were 5 bases for V and 0 bases for J; bases not matched to a gene: 6. CDR3 residues: CASSSFLAGSTDTQYF. Here the CDR3 DNA reads TGTGCCAGCAGCTCCTTCCTAGCGGGGAGCACAGATACGCAGTATTTT.

The chain carries TRBV28 and TRBJ1-2, with 10 bases lining up with TRBD1. The CDR3 sequence is 15 residues long. Per the germline V gene, CDR1 is MDHEN and CDR2 is SYDVKM. V dropped 7 bases and J dropped 9; count of bases not matched to a gene: 14. The CDR3 sequence is CASTFAGTGDKRYTF. The CDR3 bases are TGTGCCAGCACTTTCGCCGGGACAGGGGATAAGCGCTACACCTTC.

The V and J genes are TRBV7-8 and TRBJ2-7, with D possibly matching TRBD1 (5 bases). There are 14 residues in the CDR3. Deletions cut 5 bases from V and 3 bases from J, with 14 bases between. CDR1 is SGHVS and CDR2 is FQNEAQ in the germline V gene. The CDR3: CASSMPQGYYEQYF. DNA of the CDR3: TGTGCCAGCAGCATGCCTCAGGGATACTACGAGCAGTACTTC. The full variable domain, rest sourced from reference TRBV7-8 and TRBJ2-7, is GAGVSQSPRYKVAKRGQDVALRCDPISGHVSLFWYQQALGQGPEFLTYFQNEAQLDKSGLPSDRFFAERPEGSVSTLKIQRTQQEDSAVYLCASSMPQGYYEQYFGPGTRLTVT.

The J gene is TRBJ2-7, the V gene TRBV4-1; D gene unclear. V gave up 0 bases and J gave up 0 bases, with 9 bases separating them. Germline CDR1 MGHRA, CDR2 YSYEKL. CDR3 length equals 15 residues. The CDR3 nucleotides read TGCGCCAGCAGCCAAGACCCGGACCTCTCCTACGAGCAGTACTTC. Amino acids: CASSQDPDLSYEQYF.

This sequence joins TRBV5-1 and TRBJ2-7; 8 positions agree with TRBD1. V was pared by 4 bases and J by 5 bases, with 11 bases of the junction left unmatched. There are 15 residues in the CDR3. Germline V CDR1 and CDR2: SGHRS, YFSETQ. CDR3 residues: CASSAPGTGGNEQYF. The DNA of the CDR3 is TGCGCCAGCAGCGCCCCCGGGACAGGAGGCAACGAGCAGTACTTC.

The chain joins TRBV28 to TRBJ2-5, with 9 bases fitting TRBD2. Germline V gene lookup returns CDR1 MDHEN and CDR2 SYDVKM. J gave up 4 bases and V 2 bases, and 5 bases lay outside the gene matches. CDR3 size: 15 residues. The chain's CDR3 is CASSLRRGGTETQYF. The CDR3 coding sequence is TGTGCCAGCAGTTTAAGGCGGGGGGGCACAGAGACCCAGTACTTC.

Worth noting for this clone: One end of the junction varies from germline; a read error may be responsible. The chain uses TRBV7-2 and TRBJ2-3, with D unresolved. Germline-derived CDR1 and CDR2 are SGHTA and FQGNSA. This CDR3 region has 15 residues. CDR3 protein: CASTLTSVVTDTQYF. CDR3 bases: TGTGCCAGCACCTTAACGTCGGTAGTAACAGATACGCAGTATTTT. The variable domain in full, completed from reference TRBV7-2 and TRBJ2-3, reads GAGVSQSPSNKVTEKGKDVELRCDPISGHTALYWYRQSLGQGLEFLIYFQGNSAPDKSGLPSDRFSAERTGGSVSTLTIQRTQQEDSAVYLCASTLTSVVTDTQYFGPGTRLTVL.

The V call is TRBV25-1, the J call TRBJ2-2; possibly TRBD1 or TRBD2 for D (5 bases each). Germline lookup yields CDR1 MGHDK and CDR2 SYGVNS. CDR3 length: 14 amino acids. V lost 2 bases and J 6 bases, leaving 10 bases between the germline ends. The CDR3 protein is CASSELWGSGELFF. In DNA, the CDR3 is TGTGCCAGCAGTGAACTCTGGGGGTCCGGGGAGCTGTTTTTT.

Comments on this clone: This sample includes further DNA sequences coding for the same CDR3. The rearrangement joins TRBV14 to TRBJ1-2; tentative D call: TRBD1 (5 bases). Germline values: CDR1 SGHDN, CDR2 FVKESK. This CDR3 is 13 amino acids long. Trimming removed 1 base at V and 2 bases at J, with 5 bases between. The CDR3 reads CASSQGQNYGYTF. CDR3 in DNA: TGTGCCAGCAGCCAAGGACAGAACTATGGCTACACCTTC.

V gene TRBV11-2 combines with J gene TRBJ2-5; a possible D gene is TRBD2 (6 bases). This CDR3 is 14 amino acids long. Trimming pared 2 bases from V and 2 bases from J, leaving 9 bases between. CDR1 is SGHAT, CDR2 FQNNGV, per germline. The CDR3, as DNA: TGTGCCAGCAGCTTAAGGAGGGCACAAGAGACCCAGTACTTC. Translated, it gives CASSLRRAQETQYF.

The chain has TRBV4-1 and TRBJ1-4, with a tentative D call TRBD1 (6 bases). Germline V lookup: CDR1 MGHRA, CDR2 YSYEKL. V lost 3 bases to trimming and J lost 7 bases, with 15 bases between them. The CDR3 sequence is 15 residues long. CDR3 sequence: CASSQRQGGGEKLFF. The CDR3, as DNA: TGCGCCAGCAGCCAGAGGCAGGGAGGGGGTGAAAAACTGTTTTTT.

The genes are TRBV5-1 and TRBJ2-3; 8 bases match TRBD1. This CDR3 comprises 16 residues. Germline values: CDR1 SGHRS, CDR2 YFSETQ. The trim removed 2 bases at V and 1 base at J, leaving 6 bases unmatched. In DNA, the CDR3 is TGCGCCAGCAGCTTAGATGGACAGGGCGGCACAGATACGCAGTATTTT. This codes for CASSLDGQGGTDTQYF. The whole variable domain, filled in from reference TRBV5-1 and TRBJ2-3, reads KAGVTQTPRYLIKTRGQQVTLSCSPISGHRSVSWYQQTPGQGLQFLFEYFSETQRNKGNFPGRFSGRQFSNSRSEMNVSTLELGDSALYLCASSLDGQGGTDTQYFGPGTRLTVL.

The chain recombines TRBV25-1 with TRBJ2-1; 8 nucleotides line up with TRBD1. Germline lookup yields CDR1 MGHDK and CDR2 SYGVNS. The junction had 7 bases not matched to a gene; V was cut back by 4 bases and J by 2 bases. The CDR3 contains 16 residues. The CDR3 region has the DNA TGTGCCAGCAGTGCCTCAGGGGGCATTACCTACAATGAGCAGTTCTTC. Its protein product is CASSASGGITYNEQFF.

V is TRBV11-2 and J is TRBJ1-2; perhaps TRBD1 as D (5 bases). This CDR3 spans 16 amino acids. The germline gives CDR1 SGHAT, CDR2 FQNNGV. Deletions cut 4 bases from V and 2 bases from J, with 17 bases between. The CDR3 sequence: CASSYKSGTRNYGYTF. CDR3 nucleotides: TGTGCCAGCAGCTACAAATCCGGGACGCGGAACTATGGCTACACCTTC.

The gene calls are TRBV4-3 and TRBJ1-4; no firm D call. Trimming took off 1 base at V and 4 bases at J, with 10 bases between the two ends. There are 15 residues in the CDR3. Germline CDR1 reads LGHNA; CDR2 reads YSLEER. This chain's CDR3 is CASSQVWGDNEKLFF. The CDR3 DNA follows: TGCGCCAGCAGCCAAGTTTGGGGAGATAATGAAAAACTGTTTTTT.

This clone was detected only a few times. The chain's CDR3 is CASRLGGAGTYEQYF. CDR3 in DNA: TGTGCCAGCAGACTAGGGGGCGCGGGTACCTACGAGCAGTACTTC. V is TRBV6-5 and J is TRBJ2-7; 7 nucleotides align to TRBD1. The V gene's germline CDR1 is MNHEY and CDR2 SVGAGI. The ends lost 6 bases at V and 2 bases at J; junction bases unmatched: 10. The CDR3 has 15 residues.

J is TRBJ1-6 and V is TRBV7-9; TRBD1 matches at 7 bases. Germline V gene sequence: CDR1 SEHNR, CDR2 FQNEAQ (reference sequence). The CDR3 sequence is 15 residues long. The trim removed 4 bases at V and 14 bases at J, leaving 14 bases unmatched. The CDR3 nucleotides are TGTGCCAGCAGCTCCCCGGACAGGTTGGTCGGTGCCCTCCACTTT. Residues: CASSSPDRLVGALHF.

This clone has only one observation. The gene calls are TRBV2 and TRBJ2-3, with 7 bases matching TRBD2. This CDR3 is 11 amino acids long. Germline-derived CDR1 and CDR2 are SNHLY and FYNNEI. With 4 bases clipped from V and 13 bases from J, the junction kept 5 bases outside the gene matches. The CDR3 loop reads CASSGAGREYF. CDR3 DNA sequence: TGTGCCAGCAGTGGGGCGGGGAGGGAGTATTTT.

J is TRBJ2-2 and V is TRBV28, with 9 positions matching TRBD1. CDR1 and CDR2 from the germline V gene are MDHEN and SYDVKM. The CDR3 loop spans 16 amino acids. Trimming cost V 4 bases and J 4 bases; bases outside gene matches: 7. The CDR3 coding sequence is TGTGCCAGCAGTTCAACCGGGACAGGGCTCACCGGGGAGCTGTTTTTT. Encoded protein: CASSSTGTGLTGELFF.

CDR3 sequence (DNA): TGTGCCAGCAGCTACCGGACTAGCGGGAGAAACGCGCAGTACTTC. Residues: CASSYRTSGRNAQYF. The chain joins TRBV7-2 to TRBJ2-7; 13 bases align to TRBD2. The length of the CDR3 is 15 residues. The trim removed 4 bases at V and 9 bases at J, leaving 9 bases unmatched. The V gene's germline CDR1 is SGHTA and CDR2 FQGNSA. Drawing the rest from reference TRBV7-2 and TRBJ2-7, the complete variable domain is GAGVSQSPSNKVTEKGKDVELRCDPISGHTALYWYRQSLGQGLEFLIYFQGNSAPDKSGLPSDRFSAERTGGSVSTLTIQRTQQEDSAVYLCASSYRTSGRNAQYFGPGTRLTVT.

The chain links TRBV6-1 to TRBJ2-5, with 7 nucleotides matching TRBD1. The CDR3 contains 13 residues. Germline assignment: CDR1 MNHNS and CDR2 SASEGT. The V and J ends lost 4 bases and 1 base, in that order; junction bases with no gene match: 0. The CDR3 nucleotides are TGTGCCAGCAGTGGACAGGGCCAAGAGACCCAGTACTTC. Amino acid sequence: CASSGQGQETQYF.

This clone was counted a single time. The J gene is TRBJ1-2, the V gene TRBV5-4; D call uncertain. CDR1 and CDR2 (germline): SGHNT, YYREEE (reference sequence). The V gene lost 5 bases and the J gene lost 5 bases, with 13 bases spanning the gap. CDR3 length equals 13 residues. The CDR3 nucleotides read TGTGCCAGCAGACTTAGGACGGATTATGGCTACACCTTC. It is translated as CASRLRTDYGYTF. Full variable domain (rest looked up from reference TRBV5-4 and TRBJ1-2): ETGVTQSPTHLIKTRGQQVTLRCSSQSGHNTVSWYQQALGQGPQFIFQYYREEENGRGNFPPRFSGLQFPNYSSELNVNALELDDSALYLCASRLRTDYGYTFGSGTRLTVV.

The chain has TRBV7-9 and TRBJ2-5, with no clear D. CDR1 and CDR2 from the germline V gene are SEHNR and FQNEAQ (reference sequence). The CDR3 totals 12 residues. V lost 3 bases and J lost 5, with 7 bases in between. The CDR3 bases are TGTGCCAGCAGCTTCGGGCGGGAGACCCAGTACTTC. Amino acid sequence: CASSFGRETQYF.